The rows below give T cell receptor beta chains drawn from one sample of a study of blood T cell repertoires in COVID-19. The data were produced by immunoSEQ multiplex PCR, yet TCRdb's version contains in-frame clones alone and is incomplete. The sample carries just under 250,000 clones, 85% to 90% recorded once. The sequencing sample was made of PBMCs or T cells enriched from blood (not recorded which). The origin of the receptors is a woman between 25 and 40 years old who had recovered from COVID-19. Each CDR3 is given with its conserved first and last residue. The order of the fields is V gene, J gene, CDR3 protein.

>TRBV27|TRBJ2-7
CASSSATRFWEQYF
>TRBV7-3|TRBJ1-1
CASSLRSNTEAFF
>TRBV29-1|TRBJ1-1
CSVFRQPEAFF
>TRBV4-3|TRBJ1-2
CASSQYEQGYGYTF
>TRBV29-1|TRBJ1-1
CSVSGGLNTEAFF
>TRBV7-2|TRBJ1-3
CASSLGGGGNTIYF
>TRBV6-6|TRBJ2-2
CASSQSGLPNTGELFF
>TRBV7-2|TRBJ1-6
CASSPTGGSYNSPLHF
>TRBV6-2/TRBV6-3|TRBJ1-2
CASSFAQDRGRGYTF
>TRBV19|TRBJ2-1
CASSMRGGAAYNEQFF
>TRBV7-8|TRBJ1-1
CASSLATGGFRTEAFF
>TRBV2|TRBJ1-5
CASSEQGSNQPQHF
>TRBV5-1|TRBJ2-5
CASSSGLAGPQETQYF